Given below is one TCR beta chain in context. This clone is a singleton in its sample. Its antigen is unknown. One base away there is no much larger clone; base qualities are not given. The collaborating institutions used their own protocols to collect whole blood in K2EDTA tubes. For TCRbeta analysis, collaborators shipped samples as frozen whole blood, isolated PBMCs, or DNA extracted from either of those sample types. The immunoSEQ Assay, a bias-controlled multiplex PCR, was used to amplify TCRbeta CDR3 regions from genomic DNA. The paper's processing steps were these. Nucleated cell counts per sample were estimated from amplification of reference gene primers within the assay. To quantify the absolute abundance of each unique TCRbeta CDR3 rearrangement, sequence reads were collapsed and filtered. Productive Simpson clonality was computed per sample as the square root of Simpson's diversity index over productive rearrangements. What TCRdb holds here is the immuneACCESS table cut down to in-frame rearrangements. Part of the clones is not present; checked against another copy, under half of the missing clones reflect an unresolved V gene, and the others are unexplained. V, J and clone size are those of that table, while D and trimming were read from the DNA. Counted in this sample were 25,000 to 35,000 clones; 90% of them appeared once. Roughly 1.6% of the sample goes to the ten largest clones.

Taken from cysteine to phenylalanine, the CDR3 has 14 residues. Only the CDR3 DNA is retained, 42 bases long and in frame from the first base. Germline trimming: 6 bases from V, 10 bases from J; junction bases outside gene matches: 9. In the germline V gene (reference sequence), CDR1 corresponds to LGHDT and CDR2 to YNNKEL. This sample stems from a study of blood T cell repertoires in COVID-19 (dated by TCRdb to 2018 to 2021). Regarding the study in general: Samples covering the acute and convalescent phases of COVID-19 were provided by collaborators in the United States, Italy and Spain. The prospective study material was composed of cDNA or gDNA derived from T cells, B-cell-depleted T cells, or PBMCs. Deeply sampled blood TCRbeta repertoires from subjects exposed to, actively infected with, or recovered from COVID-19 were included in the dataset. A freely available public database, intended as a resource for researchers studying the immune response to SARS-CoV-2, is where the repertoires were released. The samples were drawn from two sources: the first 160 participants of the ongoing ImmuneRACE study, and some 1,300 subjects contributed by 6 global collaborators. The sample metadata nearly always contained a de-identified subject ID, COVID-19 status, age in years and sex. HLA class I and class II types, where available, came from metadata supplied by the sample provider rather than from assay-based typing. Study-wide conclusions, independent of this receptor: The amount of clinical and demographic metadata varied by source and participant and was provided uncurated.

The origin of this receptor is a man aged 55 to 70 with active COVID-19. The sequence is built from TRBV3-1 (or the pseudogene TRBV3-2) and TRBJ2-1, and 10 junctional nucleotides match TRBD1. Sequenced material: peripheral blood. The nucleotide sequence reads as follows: TGTGCCAGCAGTCCCGGGACAGGGGTGAGGGAGCAGTTCTTC. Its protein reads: CASSPGTGVREQFF.